This T cell receptor beta chain comes out of a study of T cells in Graves' hyperthyroidism and ophthalmopathy (dated by TCRdb to the late 2010s). Regarding the complete study: Peripheral blood samples were taken at the time of initial diagnosis, prior to any treatment. TCR V-J signatures able to tell the groups apart were searched for in a discovery cohort of approximately 95 patients, of whom more than 40 had Graves' ophthalmopathy and roughly 59 had stable Graves' hyperthyroidism. Prospective prediction of ophthalmopathy was tested in an independent validation cohort consisting of under 20 hyperthyroidism patients and 15 to 17 patients who later progressed to ophthalmopathy. The roughly 94 discovery patients were randomly divided into training and test sets at a 7:3 ratio. Thyroid tissue and blood T-cell repertoires from several Graves' hyperthyroidism patients were also compared in the study. After sampling, hyperthyroidism patients received methimazole starting at 30 mg daily, and ophthalmopathy patients received high-dose intravenous methylprednisolone. According to the paper, TCR Vbeta CDR3 sequencing was carried out on some 140 peripheral blood samples, which came from about 45 ophthalmopathy, around 74 hyperthyroidism and some 17 progressor patients. On the study overall, not on this receptor specifically: Ophthalmopathy was separated from stable hyperthyroidism by a 13 V-J signature model, with just over 85% sensitivity and around 81% specificity obtained in cross-validation and 80%/75% obtained in testing. Most expanded thyroid clonotypes (frequency above 0.001) were also detected in blood, a finding suggesting that blood repertoires may reflect thyroid immune responses. In validation, the model predicted progression to ophthalmopathy with approximately 71% sensitivity and roughly 72% specificity, a median of about 6.7 months before onset. Sample size was not statistically predetermined, and blinding of investigators to group allocation was not performed.

This clonotype was observed at least ten times. Its antigen is currently not known. Base qualities are missing; no much larger clone stands one base away. TCR beta CDR3 regions were amplified from RNA transcripts. A first-round RT-PCR of the TCR CDR3 used the HTBI primer set with the Qiagen OneStep RT-PCR kit. Libraries were constructed in a second round of multiplex PCR, after which size selection and purification were carried out. Paired-end sequencing of the libraries was performed with 100 bp reads on an Illumina HiSeq2000. In the paper's pipeline: SOAPnuke was used to process the raw data, removing reads that contained adapters or uncalled bases, had a mean Phred below 15, or lacked an exact match to the constant primer or identifier. High-quality paired reads were merged using COPE v1.2.5, and each unique nucleotide sequence was defined as a clonotype. Clonotypes were aligned to IMGT TRBV, TRBD and TRBJ reference segments using MiTCR v1.1. Only V-J combinations with frequency above 0.0001, covering about 99% of repertoires, were analysed. The TCS score was defined as F50 (clonal expansion) divided by E x V (chaos), with BLOSUM62-based TCRdist calculated between CDR3 peptides within each V-J. Welch's t-statistics and random forest reduced fewer than 550 V-J features to 13, which were used in a naive Bayes classifier (R e1071). Starting from the raw public reads, TCRdb applied fastp trimming at Q25, assembled clones with MiXCR and retained in-frame beta chains. Each CDR3 protein appears once, grouped with its most common genes and DNA. The V and J calls were determined by TCRdb, not by the authors. The sample table shows roughly 420,000 distinct CDR3 sequences, and roughly 14% are seen once. The ten largest clones capture 14% of the sample.

V loses 3 bases of germline sequence and J loses 3 bases, and the interval between the two ends is 12 bases. From cysteine to phenylalanine, the CDR3 is 15 amino acids long. Just CDR3 DNA is preserved here, 45 bases in frame from base 1. Stable Graves' hyperthyroidism was defined as no progression to ophthalmopathy during 18 months of follow-up. The hyperthyroidism patients were between 18 and 65 years old and newly diagnosed, with a disease duration of less than 2 months. Patients with uncontrolled infections, other autoimmune diseases, pregnancy or lactation were excluded. Diagnoses relied on clinical symptoms, serum thyroxine and TRAb, thyroid ultrasound and orbital computed tomography. PBMCs were separated from 10 ml of fresh peripheral blood using Ficoll-Paque density gradient centrifugation. Total RNA was extracted using Trizol reagent, and RNA quality was assessed on an Agilent 2100 Bioanalyzer.

The receptor comes from a woman under 30 with Graves' hyperthyroidism. The rearranged chain carries TRBV12-3 or TRBV12-4 and TRBJ1-5, with TRBD1 as a weak D call on 6 bases. Sample: blood. Here the CDR3 is given as CASSLGGTINQPQHF. The sequenced DNA is TGTGCCAGCAGTTTGGGAGGGACAATCAATCAGCCCCAGCATTTT.